This record looks at one TCR beta chain sequence and its context. The target of this receptor is not known. No much larger clone exists at a distance of one base, and base qualities are not known. From the cysteine up to the phenylalanine, the CDR3 has a length of 17 residues. Just the 51-base CDR3 DNA is kept, in frame starting at base 1. The germline ends are 15 bases apart after V is trimmed by 1 base and J by 0 bases. CDR1 GTSNPN and CDR2 SVGIG are derived from the germline V gene (reference sequence). The trial excluded patients who had a history of autoimmune disease or were on systemic immunosuppression. Peripheral blood for TCR sequencing was collected from all dose cohorts at baseline, on cycle 4 day 1, and on cycle 7 day 1. The samples were taken from a phase I, first-in-human, multicenter, open-label dose-escalation trial of ivuxolimab. Adults with locally advanced or metastatic head and neck squamous cell, hepatocellular, melanoma or renal cell carcinoma were enrolled in the trial. Before TCR sequencing, CD4+ T cells and CD8+ T cells from peripheral blood were sorted into separate populations.

The data are from a study of OX40 agonist ivuxolimab in advanced cancers. At the level of the whole study: Ivuxolimab was a fully human IgG2 agonistic monoclonal antibody targeting the costimulatory receptor OX40 (CD134). Intravenous ivuxolimab was administered to patients every 2 weeks at six dose levels: 0.01, 0.1, 0.3, 1.5, 3 and 10 mg/kg. Of the approximately 50 dose-escalation patients, hepatocellular carcinoma was present in about 19, melanoma in approximately 15, renal cell carcinoma in 9 and head and neck cancer in 9. In the dose-escalation cohort, 82.7% of patients were male, and the mean age was roughly 60 years, with a range of roughly 23 to 85. Prior anti-PD-1, anti-PD-L1 or anti-CTLA-4 therapy was permitted, and checkpoint inhibitors had been received by more than 35% of dose-escalation patients. Partial responses occurred in three dose-escalation patients: two with cutaneous melanoma and one with hepatocellular carcinoma. The purpose of peripheral TCRbeta sequencing was to test whether ivuxolimab changed TCR sequence diversity and led to clonal T-cell expansion. The paper describes the monotherapy dose-escalation part (N ≈ 52 patients) of the phase I trial of ivuxolimab. The investigation overall reported the following: At doses of 0.1 to 3.0 mg/kg, clonal expansion of both CD4+ and CD8+ T cells in blood was seen between baseline and week 6. Partial responders in the 0.1-3.0 mg/kg groups had among the lowest normalized peripheral clonal expansion, especially among CD8+ T cells. After ivuxolimab, more expanded clones were found on average in CD8+ T cells than in CD4+ T cells. The antigen specificity of the clonally expanded peripheral T cells was not determined. Low levels of normalized T-cell clonal expansion were also seen in some patients who did not respond.

Genomic DNA was extracted from sorted cells for sequencing of the TCRbeta CDR3 region. The immunoSEQ Assay was used to sequence the TCRbeta CDR3 regions. TCRdb took this table from immuneACCESS and kept in-frame rearrangements with V and J called. Such tables lack part of the clones; where checked against another copy, unresolved V genes explain under half of the gap, and the rest is unexplained. Here the sample has approximately 82,000 clones; 75% to 90% occur a single time. The ten biggest clones cover around 0.54% of the sample. The chain is assembled from TRBV30 and TRBJ2-2; the D segment cannot be called with confidence. The receptor was isolated from an adult with an advanced solid tumor such as melanoma, head and neck, liver or kidney cancer. The sequenced sample was CD4+ or CD8+ T cells sorted from blood, obtained in a trial of the OX40 agonist ivuxolimab. CDR3 loop: CAWSAGLGRSNTGELFF. The DNA reads as follows: TGTGCCTGGAGTGCTGGATTGGGCCGCTCGAACACCGGGGAGCTGTTTTTT.